These T cell receptor beta chains were read from a single sample in a study of glioma-infiltrating T cells. MiXCR, run by TCRdb on the multiplex PCR reads, gives a single entry per CDR3 protein. The sample gives about 210,000 distinct CDR3 sequences, 32% of which show up once; 20% is in the top ten. Sequenced: glioma tissue, nonneoplastic brain tissue, or PBMCs (not recorded which). These receptors were taken from a human donor with low-grade glioma or glioblastoma, undergoing nonglioma brain surgery, or in good health (not recorded which). Each CDR3 is given with its conserved first and last residue. D genes are given only for firm matches. The size field is filled for only some rows; it gives once, few, many or a size class.

j_call v_call d_call clone_size cdr3_aa cdr3_nt
TRBJ1-2 TRBV27 TRBD1 many CASSYLDRPYGYTF TGTGCCAGCAGTTACCTGGACAGGCCCTATGGCTACACCTTC
TRBJ2-3 TRBV5-4 - many CASSLRERNTDTQYF TGTGCCAGCAGCTTGAGGGAAAGGAATACAGATACGCAGTATTTT
TRBJ2-5 TRBV6-1 TRBD2 many CASSWGLAGGIETQYF TGTGCCAGCAGTTGGGGACTAGCGGGAGGAATAGAGACCCAGTACTTC
TRBJ2-3 TRBV6-4 TRBD2 - CASSSLAGATDTQYF TGTGCCAGCAGCTCCCTAGCGGGGGCCACAGATACGCAGTATTTT
TRBJ2-7 TRBV4-1 - few CASSQDWGVSSYEQYF TGCGCCAGCAGCCAAGATTGGGGGGTAAGCTCCTACGAGCAGTACTTC
TRBJ2-7 TRBV6-1 - many CASNFLVGAYYEQYF TGTGCCAGCAATTTTCTAGTGGGGGCCTACTACGAGCAGTACTTC
TRBJ2-2 TRBV7-2 - many CASSVQGTNTGELFF TGTGCCAGCAGCGTACAGGGAACGAACACCGGGGAGCTGTTTTTT
TRBJ1-4 TRBV6-2/TRBV6-3 - - CASGARAENEKLFF TGTGCCAGCGGGGCAAGAGCCGAAAATGAAAAACTGTTTTTT
TRBJ2-2 TRBV28 TRBD1 many CASSLWGLGTGPGELFF TGTGCCAGCAGTTTATGGGGTCTCGGGACAGGGCCCGGGGAGCTGTTTTTT
TRBJ2-6 TRBV7-2 - many CASSRNSGANVLTF TGTGCCAGCAGCCGGAACTCTGGGGCCAACGTCCTGACTTTC
TRBJ2-1 TRBV7-9 - many CASSSLWDEQFF TGTGCCAGCAGCTCCCTTTGGGATGAGCAGTTCTTC
TRBJ2-1 TRBV3-1 - - CASSLHAYEQFF TGTGCCAGCAGTTTACACGCATACGAGCAGTTCTTC
TRBJ2-1 TRBV9 - few CASSLRRVKSSYNEQFF TGTGCCAGCAGCTTACGACGTGTAAAGAGCTCCTACAATGAGCAGTTCTTC
TRBJ2-3 TRBV5-6 - - CASSLGLFGGTDTQYF TGTGCCAGCAGCTTGGGACTCTTCGGAGGGACAGATACGCAGTATTTT
TRBJ2-7 TRBV5-1 TRBD2 few CASSPVLAGGVYEQYF TGCGCCAGCAGCCCGGTACTAGCGGGAGGAGTCTACGAGCAGTACTTC
TRBJ1-1 TRBV4-3 - many CASSQDQREGTEAFF TGCGCCAGCAGCCAAGATCAAAGGGAGGGAACTGAAGCTTTCTTT
TRBJ2-7 TRBV3-1 TRBD2 - CASSVRTSGRAGQYF TGTGCCAGCAGCGTTCGGACTAGCGGGAGGGCCGGGCAGTACTTC
TRBJ2-5 TRBV7-2 - many CASSLRQSQETQYF TGTGCCAGCAGCTTACGGCAGTCCCAAGAGACCCAGTACTTC
TRBJ2-3 TRBV7-9 TRBD2 - CASSTTLSGSDTQYF TGTGCCAGCAGCACGACGCTTAGCGGGAGTGACACGCAGTATTTT
TRBJ2-3 TRBV28 TRBD2 many CASRPPAGGPDTQYF TGTGCCAGCAGACCCCCAGCGGGAGGGCCAGATACGCAGTATTTT
TRBJ2-7 TRBV20-1 TRBD2 - CSAAIPGLASYNEQYF TGCAGTGCCGCCATACCTGGACTAGCTTCCTACAATGAGCAGTACTTC
TRBJ1-5 TRBV4-1 - many CASSQDRIQPQHF TGCGCCAGCAGCCAAGACAGGATTCAGCCCCAGCATTTT
TRBJ2-5 TRBV20-1 - - CSARVGGPETQYF TGCAGTGCTAGAGTAGGCGGGCCCGAGACCCAGTACTTC
TRBJ2-7 TRBV20-1 - - CSASGSIYEQYF TGCAGTGCTAGCGGGAGTATCTACGAGCAGTACTTC
TRBJ2-1 TRBV6-1 TRBD1 many CASSGGGQGIGEQFF TGTGCCAGCAGTGGGGGGGGACAGGGGATTGGTGAGCAGTTCTTC